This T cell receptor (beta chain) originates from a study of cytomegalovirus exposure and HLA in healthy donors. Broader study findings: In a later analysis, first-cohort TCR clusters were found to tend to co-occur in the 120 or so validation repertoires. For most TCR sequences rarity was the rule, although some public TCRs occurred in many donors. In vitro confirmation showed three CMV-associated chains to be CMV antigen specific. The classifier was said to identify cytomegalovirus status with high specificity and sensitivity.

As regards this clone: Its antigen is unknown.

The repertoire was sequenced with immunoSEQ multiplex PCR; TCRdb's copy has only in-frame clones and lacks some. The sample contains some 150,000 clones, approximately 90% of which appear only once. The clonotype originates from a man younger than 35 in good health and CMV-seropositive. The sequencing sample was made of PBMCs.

CDR3 in DNA: TGTGCCAGCAGCGTAGCTAGCGGGGGACCCCCTTACAATGAGCAGTTCTTC. Translated: CASSVASGGPPYNEQFF. The rearrangement links TRBV9 to TRBJ2-1; 10 bases are a match to TRBD2. V lost 0 bases and J lost 4; bases outside the gene matches: 7. The length of the CDR3 is 17 residues. CDR1 SGDLS and CDR2 YYNGEE come from the germline V gene.